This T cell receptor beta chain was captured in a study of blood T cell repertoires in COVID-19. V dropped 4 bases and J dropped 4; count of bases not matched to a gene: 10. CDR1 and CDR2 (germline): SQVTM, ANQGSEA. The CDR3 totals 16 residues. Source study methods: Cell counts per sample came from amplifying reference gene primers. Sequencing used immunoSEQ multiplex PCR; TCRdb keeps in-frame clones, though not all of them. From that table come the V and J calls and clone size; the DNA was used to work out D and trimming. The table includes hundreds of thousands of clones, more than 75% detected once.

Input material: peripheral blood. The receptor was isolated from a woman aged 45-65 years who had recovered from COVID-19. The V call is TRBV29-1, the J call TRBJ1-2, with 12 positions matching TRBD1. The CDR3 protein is CSVGRGDRGQGYGYTF. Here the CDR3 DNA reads TGCAGCGTTGGCCGAGGGGACAGGGGGCAGGGCTATGGCTACACCTTC.